This T cell receptor beta chain was captured by sequencing in a study of CD8 T cells in Susac syndrome. RNA in amounts of about 0.5 to 1 ug was reverse transcribed with random hexamers. Each CDR3 protein gets one entry after TCRdb re-called the immunoSEQ multiplex PCR reads with MiXCR. The sample has 150,000 to 200,000 distinct CDR3 sequences, approximately 93% seen once. Germline V CDR1 and CDR2: SGDLS, YYNGEE. This CDR3 is 14 amino acids long. Trimming removed 4 bases from V and 5 bases from J; junction bases left unmatched: 7. J is TRBJ2-3 and V is TRBV9, with TRBD1 identical over 7 bases. This TCR was sampled from a human donor in good health. Sequencing was performed on CD4+ T cells from PBMCs. The CDR3 sequence is CASSIQGVGDTQYF. Here the CDR3 DNA reads TGTGCCAGCAGCATCCAGGGGGTGGGAGATACGCAGTATTTT.